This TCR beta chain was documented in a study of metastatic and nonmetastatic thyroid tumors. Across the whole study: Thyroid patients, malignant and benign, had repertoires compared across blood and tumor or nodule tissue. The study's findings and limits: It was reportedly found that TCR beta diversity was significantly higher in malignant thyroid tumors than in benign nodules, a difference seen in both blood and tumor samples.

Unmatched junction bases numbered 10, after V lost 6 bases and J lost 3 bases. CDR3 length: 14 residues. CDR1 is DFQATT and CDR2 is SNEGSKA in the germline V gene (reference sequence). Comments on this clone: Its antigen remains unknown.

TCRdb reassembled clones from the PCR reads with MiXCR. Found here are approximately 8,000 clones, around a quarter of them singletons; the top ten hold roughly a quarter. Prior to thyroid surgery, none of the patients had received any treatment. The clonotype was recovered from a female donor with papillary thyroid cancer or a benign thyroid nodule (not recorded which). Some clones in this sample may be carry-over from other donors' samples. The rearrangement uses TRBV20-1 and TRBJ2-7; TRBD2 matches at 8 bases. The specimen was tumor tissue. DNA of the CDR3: TGCAGTGCCAGGTTCGGGACTAGTTACTACGAGCAGTACTTC. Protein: CSARFGTSYYEQYF.